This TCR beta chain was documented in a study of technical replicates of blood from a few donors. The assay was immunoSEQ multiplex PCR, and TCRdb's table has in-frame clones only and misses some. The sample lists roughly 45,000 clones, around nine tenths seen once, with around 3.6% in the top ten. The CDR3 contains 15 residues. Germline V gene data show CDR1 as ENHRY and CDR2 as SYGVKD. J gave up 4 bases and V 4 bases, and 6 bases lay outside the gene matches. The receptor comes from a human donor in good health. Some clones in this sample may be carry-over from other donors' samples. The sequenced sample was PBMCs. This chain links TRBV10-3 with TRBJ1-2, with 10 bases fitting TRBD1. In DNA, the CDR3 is TGTGCCATCAGTGCGGACGGACAGGGGGTCTATGGCTACACCTTC. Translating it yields CAISADGQGVYGYTF.